What follows describes a single T cell receptor beta chain. Its antigen is undetermined. A much larger clone differs from this one at a single base, so this may be a read error. The data belong to a study of tumor-infiltrating lymphocytes in primary liver carcinoma. Whole-study findings and limits: Tumor region pairs shared more overlap than did tumor-adjacent and tumor-blood pairs.

From germline, CDR1 is SGHDT and CDR2 YYEEEE. The CDR3 spans 15 residues. Trimming removed 6 bases at V and 4 bases at J, with 17 bases between. Constant-region priming of roughly 500 ng total RNA yielded TCR beta cDNA. Slightly modified ARM-PCR with three nested multiplex PCR rounds yielded TCR beta libraries. Running approximately 10 cycles apiece, the first two PCR rounds relied on TRBV1-TRBV30 forward primers together with a C-beta reverse primer. TCRdb re-called the multiplex PCR reads with MiXCR, one entry per CDR3 protein. Of around 88,000 distinct CDR3 sequences listed, approximately 72% are singletons. Unsorted bulk tissue of roughly 20-34 mg yielded co-extracted RNA and DNA.

This TCR was sampled from a man in his forties with primary liver carcinoma and hepatitis B virus infection. The genes are TRBV5-6 and TRBJ1-5, with a weak D call TRBD1 (6 bases). Sequencing was carried out using tumor-adjacent normal liver tissue. The CDR3 region has the DNA TGTGCCAGCAACTTATGGGGGGGCGGGAATCAGCCCCAGCATTTT. Its protein is CASNLWGGGNQPQHF. Drawing the rest from reference TRBV5-6 and TRBJ1-5, the complete variable domain is DAGVTQSPTHLIKTRGQQVTLRCSPKSGHDTVSWYQQALGQGPQFIFQYYEEEERQRGNFPDRFSGHQFPNYSSELNVNALLLGDSALYLCASNLWGGGNQPQHFGDGTRLSIL.